The clone carrying this T cell receptor beta chain is a singleton in its sample. As yet, its antigen is unknown. Germline V gives CDR1 MDHEN, CDR2 SYDVKM. Between the trimmed V and J ends, which lost 8 bases and 2 bases, there was a span of 7 bases. This CDR3 region has 11 residues. The source of the sample is a study of OX40 agonist ivuxolimab in advanced cancers. In the study overall: A mean age of about 59 years, range roughly 23 to 85, was recorded, and approximately 85% were male.

Here immunoSEQ multiplex PCR was the method, and the copy in TCRdb shows in-frame clones only, minus some. The sample consists of approximately 66,000 clones, roughly 80% of them appearing once. Points from the study as a whole: At doses 0.1 to 3.0 mg/kg, CD4+ and CD8+ clones expanded.

The clonotype was recovered from an adult with an advanced solid tumor such as melanoma, head and neck, liver or kidney cancer. This specimen consisted of CD4+ or CD8+ T cells sorted from blood, obtained in a trial of the OX40 agonist ivuxolimab. This chain joins TRBV28 and TRBJ2-7; no firm D call. This chain's CDR3 is CASGVTYEQYF. The CDR3 DNA sequence: TGTGCCAGCGGTGTGACCTACGAGCAGTACTTC.